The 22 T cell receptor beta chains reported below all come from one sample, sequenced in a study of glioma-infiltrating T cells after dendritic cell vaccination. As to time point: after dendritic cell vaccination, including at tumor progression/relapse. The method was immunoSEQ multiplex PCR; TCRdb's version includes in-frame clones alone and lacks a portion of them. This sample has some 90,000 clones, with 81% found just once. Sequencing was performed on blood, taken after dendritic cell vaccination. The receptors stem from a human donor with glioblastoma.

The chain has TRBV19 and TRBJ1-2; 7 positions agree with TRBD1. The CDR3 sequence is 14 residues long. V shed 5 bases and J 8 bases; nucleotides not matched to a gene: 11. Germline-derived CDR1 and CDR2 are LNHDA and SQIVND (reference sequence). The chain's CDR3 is CASSVEQGFEGYTF. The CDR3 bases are TGTGCCAGTAGTGTCGAACAGGGGTTTGAAGGCTACACCTTC.

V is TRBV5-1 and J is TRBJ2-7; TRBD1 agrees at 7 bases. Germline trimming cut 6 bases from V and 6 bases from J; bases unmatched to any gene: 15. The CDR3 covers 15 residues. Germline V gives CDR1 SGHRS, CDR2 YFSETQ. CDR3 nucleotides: TGCGCCAGCAAATGGGACAGTCAAGCCCAGTTCGAGCAGTACTTC. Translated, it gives CASKWDSQAQFEQYF. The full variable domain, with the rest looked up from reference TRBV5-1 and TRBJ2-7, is KAGVTQTPRYLIKTRGQQVTLSCSPISGHRSVSWYQQTPGQGLQFLFEYFSETQRNKGNFPGRFSGRQFSNSRSEMNVSTLELGDSALYLCASKWDSQAQFEQYFGPGTRLTVT.

CDR3 amino acids: CASSIPQSRYSNQPQHF. In DNA, the CDR3 is TGTGCCAGTAGTATACCACAGTCCCGGTATAGCAATCAGCCCCAGCATTTT. The chain recombines TRBV19 with TRBJ1-5, with D hard to call. Between the trimmed V and J ends, which lost 2 bases and 0 bases, there was a span of 14 bases. This CDR3 spans 17 amino acids. The germline V gene encodes CDR1 LNHDA and CDR2 SQIVND (reference sequence).

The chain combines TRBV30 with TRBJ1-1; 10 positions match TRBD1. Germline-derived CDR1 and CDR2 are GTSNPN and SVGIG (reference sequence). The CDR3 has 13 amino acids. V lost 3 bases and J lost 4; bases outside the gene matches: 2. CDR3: CAWSRTGGTEAFF. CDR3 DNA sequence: TGTGCCTGGAGCCGGACAGGGGGCACTGAAGCTTTCTTT.

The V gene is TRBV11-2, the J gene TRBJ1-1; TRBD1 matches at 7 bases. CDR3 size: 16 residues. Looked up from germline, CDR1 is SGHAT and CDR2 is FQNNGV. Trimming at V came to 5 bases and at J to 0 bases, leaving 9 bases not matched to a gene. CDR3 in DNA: TGTGCCAGCAGCCCACGGGGACAGACCTTGAACACTGAAGCTTTCTTT. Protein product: CASSPRGQTLNTEAFF. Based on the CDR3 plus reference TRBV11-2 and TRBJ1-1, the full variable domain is EAGVAQSPRYKIIEKRQSVAFWCNPISGHATLYWYQQILGQGPKLLIQFQNNGVVDDSQLPKDRFSAERLKGVDSTLKIQPAKLEDSAVYLCASSPRGQTLNTEAFFGQGTRLTVV.

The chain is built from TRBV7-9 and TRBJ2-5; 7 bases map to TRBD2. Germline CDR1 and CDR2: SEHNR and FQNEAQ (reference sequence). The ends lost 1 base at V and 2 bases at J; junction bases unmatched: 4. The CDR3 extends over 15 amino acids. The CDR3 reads CASSLVIAGQETQYF. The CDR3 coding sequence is TGTGCCAGCAGCTTAGTAATAGCGGGTCAAGAGACCCAGTACTTC.

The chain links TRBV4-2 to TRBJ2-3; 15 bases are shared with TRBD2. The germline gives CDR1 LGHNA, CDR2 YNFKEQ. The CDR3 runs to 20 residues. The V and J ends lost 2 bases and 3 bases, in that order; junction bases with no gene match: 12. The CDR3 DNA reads TGTGCCAGCAGCCAAAGCAGACGGACTAGCGGGAGGGTTGGGACAGATACGCAGTATTTT. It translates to CASSQSRRTSGRVGTDTQYF.

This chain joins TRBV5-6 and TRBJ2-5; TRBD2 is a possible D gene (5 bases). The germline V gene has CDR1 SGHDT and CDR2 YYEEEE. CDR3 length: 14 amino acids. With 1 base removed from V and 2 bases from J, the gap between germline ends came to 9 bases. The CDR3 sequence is CASSLPAGQETQYF. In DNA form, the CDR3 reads TGTGCCAGCAGCTTGCCGGCGGGTCAAGAGACCCAGTACTTC.

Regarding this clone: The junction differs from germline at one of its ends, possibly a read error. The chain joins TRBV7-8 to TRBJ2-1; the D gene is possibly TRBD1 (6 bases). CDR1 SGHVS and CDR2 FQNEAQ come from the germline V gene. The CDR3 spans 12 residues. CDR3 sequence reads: CASSLEGLRGVF. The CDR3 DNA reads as TGTGCCAGCAGCTTAGAAGGCCTCAGGGGAGTCTTC.

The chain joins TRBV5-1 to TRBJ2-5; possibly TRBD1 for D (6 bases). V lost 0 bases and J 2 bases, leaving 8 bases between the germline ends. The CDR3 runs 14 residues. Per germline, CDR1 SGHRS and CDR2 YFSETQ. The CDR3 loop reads CASSLGTVQETQYF. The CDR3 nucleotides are TGCGCCAGCAGCTTGGGGACAGTTCAAGAGACCCAGTACTTC.

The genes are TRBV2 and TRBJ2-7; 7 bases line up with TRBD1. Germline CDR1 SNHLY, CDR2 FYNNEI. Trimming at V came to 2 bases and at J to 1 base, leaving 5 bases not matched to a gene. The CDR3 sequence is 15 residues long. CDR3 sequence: CASSETGDSSYEQYV. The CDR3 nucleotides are TGTGCCAGCAGTGAAACAGGGGATTCTTCCTACGAGCAGTACGTC.

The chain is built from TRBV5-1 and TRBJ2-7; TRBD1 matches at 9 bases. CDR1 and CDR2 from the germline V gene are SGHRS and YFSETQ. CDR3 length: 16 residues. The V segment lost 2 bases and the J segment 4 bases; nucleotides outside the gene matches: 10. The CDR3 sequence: CASSFAPGQGNYEQYF. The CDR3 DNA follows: TGCGCCAGCAGCTTCGCTCCGGGACAGGGTAATTACGAGCAGTACTTC.

CDR3 in amino acids: CASSVGNRRDRGRKGYTF. The CDR3 nucleotides are TGTGCCAGCAGCGTTGGAAATCGACGGGACAGGGGGCGAAAAGGCTACACCTTC. The chain combines TRBV9 with TRBJ1-2; TRBD1 aligns across 12 bases. Germline V gene sequence: CDR1 SGDLS, CDR2 YYNGEE. This CDR3 contains 18 residues. Germline trimming cut 2 bases from V and 8 bases from J; bases unmatched to any gene: 16.

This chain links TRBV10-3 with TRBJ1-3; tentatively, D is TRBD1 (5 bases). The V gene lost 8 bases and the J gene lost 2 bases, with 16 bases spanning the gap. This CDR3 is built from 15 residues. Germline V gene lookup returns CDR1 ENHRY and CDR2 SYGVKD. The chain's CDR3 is CAIGAIQVTGNTIYF. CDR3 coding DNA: TGTGCCATCGGAGCAATACAGGTCACTGGAAACACCATATATTTT.

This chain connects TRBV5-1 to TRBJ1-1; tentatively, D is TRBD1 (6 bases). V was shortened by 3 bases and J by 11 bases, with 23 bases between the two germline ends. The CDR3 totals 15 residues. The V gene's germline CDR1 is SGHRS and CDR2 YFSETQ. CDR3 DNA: TGCGCCAGCAGCTGGGACAACCGGGACCCGCGAGGGGCTTTCTTT. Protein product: CASSWDNRDPRGAFF.

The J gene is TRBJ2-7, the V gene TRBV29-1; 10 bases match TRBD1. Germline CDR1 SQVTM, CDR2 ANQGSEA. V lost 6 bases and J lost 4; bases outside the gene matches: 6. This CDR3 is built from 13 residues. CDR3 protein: CSVGTGARYEQYF. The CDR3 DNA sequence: TGCAGCGTCGGGACAGGGGCTCGTTACGAGCAGTACTTC.

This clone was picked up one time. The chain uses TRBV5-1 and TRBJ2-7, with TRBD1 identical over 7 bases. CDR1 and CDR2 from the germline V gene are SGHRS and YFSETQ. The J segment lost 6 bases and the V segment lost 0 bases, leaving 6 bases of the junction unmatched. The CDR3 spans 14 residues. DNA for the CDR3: TGCGCCAGCAGCTTGGTACAGGGGCTCGGCGAGCAGTACTTC. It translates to CASSLVQGLGEQYF.

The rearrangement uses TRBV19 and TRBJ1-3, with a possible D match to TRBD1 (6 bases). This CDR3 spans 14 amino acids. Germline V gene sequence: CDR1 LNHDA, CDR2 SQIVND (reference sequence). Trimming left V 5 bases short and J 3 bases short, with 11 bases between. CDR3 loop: CASSVQGLGNTIYF. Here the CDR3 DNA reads TGTGCCAGTAGTGTTCAGGGGCTTGGAAACACCATATATTTT.

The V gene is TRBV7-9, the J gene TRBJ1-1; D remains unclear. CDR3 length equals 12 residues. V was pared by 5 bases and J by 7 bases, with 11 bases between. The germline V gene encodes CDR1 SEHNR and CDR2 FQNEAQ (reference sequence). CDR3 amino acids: CASSVPPGEAFF. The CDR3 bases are TGTGCCAGCAGCGTCCCTCCGGGTGAAGCTTTCTTT.

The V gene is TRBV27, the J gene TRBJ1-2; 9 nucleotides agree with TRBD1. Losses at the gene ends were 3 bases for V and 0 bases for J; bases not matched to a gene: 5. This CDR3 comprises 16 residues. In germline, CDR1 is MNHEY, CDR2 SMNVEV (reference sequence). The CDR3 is CASSFAGQGTNYGYTF. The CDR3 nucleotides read TGTGCCAGCAGTTTTGCCGGACAGGGGACTAACTATGGCTACACCTTC.

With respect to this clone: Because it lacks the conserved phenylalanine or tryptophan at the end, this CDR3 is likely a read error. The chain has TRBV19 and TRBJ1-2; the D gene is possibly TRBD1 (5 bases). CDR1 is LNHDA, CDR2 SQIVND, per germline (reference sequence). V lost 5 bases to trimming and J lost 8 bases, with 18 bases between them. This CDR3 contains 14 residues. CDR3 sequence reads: CASSLDTSSGGYTL. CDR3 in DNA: TGTGCCAGTAGTCTGGACACATCCTCGGGGGGCTACACCCTC.

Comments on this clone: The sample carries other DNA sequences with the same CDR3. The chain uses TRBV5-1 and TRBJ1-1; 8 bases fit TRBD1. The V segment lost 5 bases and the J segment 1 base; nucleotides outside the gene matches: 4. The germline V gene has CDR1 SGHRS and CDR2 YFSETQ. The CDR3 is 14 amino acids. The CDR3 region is CASSLGTGNTEAFF. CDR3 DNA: TGCGCCAGCAGTTTAGGGACAGGGAACACTGAAGCTTTCTTT.